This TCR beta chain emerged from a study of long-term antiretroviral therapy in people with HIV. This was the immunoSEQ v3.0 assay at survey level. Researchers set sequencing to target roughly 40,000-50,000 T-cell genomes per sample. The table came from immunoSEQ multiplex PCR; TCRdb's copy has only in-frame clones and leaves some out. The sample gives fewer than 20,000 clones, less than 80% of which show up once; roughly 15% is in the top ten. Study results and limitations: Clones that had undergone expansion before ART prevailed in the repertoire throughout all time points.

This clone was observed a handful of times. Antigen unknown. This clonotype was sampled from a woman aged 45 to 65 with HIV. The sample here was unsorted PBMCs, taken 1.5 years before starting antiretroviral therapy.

Here the CDR3 reads CASSWDGPYGYTF. CDR3 DNA: TGTGCCAGTAGCTGGGACGGACCATATGGCTACACCTTC. The chain is built from TRBV19 and TRBJ1-2; perhaps TRBD1 as D (5 bases). Germline-derived CDR1 and CDR2 are LNHDA and SQIVND (reference sequence). V lost 6 bases and J lost 5, with 13 bases in between. The CDR3 has 13 amino acids.